Listed below are T cell receptor beta chains from one sample, sequenced in a study of shared clonotypes between healthy human individuals. The assay was immunoSEQ multiplex PCR, and TCRdb's table has in-frame clones only and misses some. The table lists 500,000 or so clones, 95% to 96% of them singletons. Sequencing input: naive CD4+ T cells sorted from blood. Source of these receptors: a woman in her thirties in good health. Both conserved end residues are part of each CDR3. Each record gives: J gene, V gene, clone size, D gene, CDR3 DNA, CDR3 protein. D genes are given only for firm matches. Not all rows give a size; the values are once, few, many and, for expanded clones, a class.

J: TRBJ2-2; V: TRBV18; size: once; D: -; DNA: TGTGCCAGCTCCCTTTGGGCGGGTCCGAACACCGGGGAGCTGTTTTTT; CDR3: CASSLWAGPNTGELFF
J: TRBJ2-7; V: TRBV28; size: -; D: -; DNA: TGTGCCAGTAACGTCGGGTGGTACGAGCAGTACTTC; CDR3: CASNVGWYEQYF
J: TRBJ2-1; V: TRBV18; size: -; D: TRBD2; DNA: TGTGCCAGCTCACCACTCGATAGCGGGAGCCCCAATGAGCAGTTCTTC; CDR3: CASSPLDSGSPNEQFF
J: TRBJ2-7; V: TRBV11-1; size: -; D: -; DNA: TGTGCCAGCAGCCGGATTGCAGGGAGGGGGTACGAGCAGTACTTC; CDR3: CASSRIAGRGYEQYF
J: TRBJ2-1; V: TRBV27; size: -; D: TRBD2; DNA: TGTGCCAGCAGTTTCCCTCCCGCCGGAGCTAGCGGGACCCAAAGCTCCTACAATGAGCAGTTCTTC; CDR3: CASSFPPAGASGTQSSYNEQFF
J: TRBJ2-3; V: TRBV6-6; size: -; D: -; DNA: TGTGCCAGCAGACTTAGCGGAATTAGCACAGATACGCAGTATTTT; CDR3: CASRLSGISTDTQYF
J: TRBJ2-7; V: TRBV5-4; size: -; D: TRBD2; DNA: TGTGCCAGCAGCCAGGGAAGCGGGAGGGCCTACGAGCAGTACTTC; CDR3: CASSQGSGRAYEQYF
J: TRBJ2-1; V: TRBV28; size: once; D: -; DNA: TGTGCCAGCAGTTTAGGACCCCCTGGTGAGCAGTTCTTC; CDR3: CASSLGPPGEQFF
J: TRBJ2-7; V: TRBV4-1; size: -; D: TRBD2; DNA: TGCGCCAGCAGCCTTGGGGAGGGAGGCTACGAGCAGTACTTC; CDR3: CASSLGEGGYEQYF
J: TRBJ1-3; V: TRBV6-5; size: -; D: TRBD1; DNA: TGTGCCAGCAGCCGGGACAGGACCTCTGGAAACACCATATATTTT; CDR3: CASSRDRTSGNTIYF
J: TRBJ2-3; V: TRBV5-4; size: -; D: -; DNA: TGTGCCAGCAGCTTGGAGTGGGAAAATACGCAGTATTTT; CDR3: CASSLEWENTQYF
J: TRBJ2-7; V: TRBV27; size: -; D: TRBD2; DNA: TGTGCCAGCAGTTTACGCCTAGCGGGCTACGAGCAGTACTTC; CDR3: CASSLRLAGYEQYF
J: TRBJ2-7; V: TRBV28; size: -; D: -; DNA: TGTGCCAGCAGGCATACAGGGCCCTACGAGCAGTACTTC; CDR3: CASRHTGPYEQYF
J: TRBJ2-1; V: TRBV6-5; size: -; D: TRBD2; DNA: TGTGCCAGCAGTTCCGGGACTAGCCTCTACAATGAGCAGTTCTTC; CDR3: CASSSGTSLYNEQFF
J: TRBJ2-5; V: TRBV7-2; size: -; D: -; DNA: TGTGCCAGCAGCGGTCGACAATACCAAGAGACCCAGTACTTC; CDR3: CASSGRQYQETQYF
J: TRBJ2-7; V: TRBV4-1; size: -; D: TRBD1; DNA: TGCGCCAGCAGCCAAGGACAGGGGTCTGCTAACGAGCAGTACTTC; CDR3: CASSQGQGSANEQYF
J: TRBJ2-2; V: TRBV5-1; size: -; D: -; DNA: TGCGCCAGCAGCAGAAAACCGGGACCAATAACAAGAGTAGGCACCGGGGAGCTGTTTTTT; CDR3: CASSRKPGPITRVGTGELFF
J: TRBJ1-2; V: TRBV25-1; size: -; D: -; DNA: TGTGCCAGCAGTGAATCGAGGAACACTTATGGCTACACCTTC; CDR3: CASSESRNTYGYTF
J: TRBJ1-5; V: TRBV2; size: few; D: TRBD1; DNA: TGTGCCAGCAGGGCCGGGACAGGGGGCGATCAGCCCCAGCATTTT; CDR3: CASRAGTGGDQPQHF
J: TRBJ2-7; V: TRBV20-1; size: -; D: -; DNA: TGCAGTGCTAGGCGTGTCGAGCAGTACTTC; CDR3: CSARRVEQYF
J: TRBJ1-1; V: TRBV6-6; size: -; D: -; DNA: TGTGCCAGCAGTTCCTCTCAGGGTGGGGACACTGAAGCTTTCTTT; CDR3: CASSSSQGGDTEAFF
J: TRBJ2-6; V: TRBV19; size: -; D: TRBD1; DNA: TGTGCCAGTAGTGTTCAGGGGGCGGGTGGGGCCAACGTCCTGACTTTC; CDR3: CASSVQGAGGANVLTF
J: TRBJ1-4; V: TRBV7-9; size: -; D: -; DNA: TGTGCCAGCAGCTTTGGGGTATGGGCAACTAATGAAAAACTGTTTTTT; CDR3: CASSFGVWATNEKLFF
J: TRBJ2-2; V: TRBV18; size: -; D: -; DNA: TGTGCCAGCTCATCCCCGGGACAGCGGGTATGGACCGGGGAGCTGTTTTTT; CDR3: CASSSPGQRVWTGELFF
J: TRBJ2-7; V: TRBV6-6; size: -; D: TRBD2; DNA: TGTGCCAGCAGTTACTCCTCGGGACTACTATACGAGCAGTACTTC; CDR3: CASSYSSGLLYEQYF
J: TRBJ2-5; V: TRBV5-4; size: -; D: TRBD2; DNA: TGTGCCAGCAGCTTGGCGGGAGGGCGGGTTGGGCAAGAGACCCAGTACTTC; CDR3: CASSLAGGRVGQETQYF
J: TRBJ1-2; V: TRBV28; size: -; D: -; DNA: TGTGCCAGCAGTTATCCTGGGGTTAACTATGGCTACACCTTC; CDR3: CASSYPGVNYGYTF
J: TRBJ2-3; V: TRBV5-4; size: -; D: -; DNA: TGTGCCAGCAGCTTGGAGACTATTAGCACAGATACGCAGTATTTT; CDR3: CASSLETISTDTQYF
J: TRBJ1-3; V: TRBV7-3; size: -; D: -; DNA: TGTGCCAGCAGCACATACTCTGGAAACACCATATATTTT; CDR3: CASSTYSGNTIYF
J: TRBJ1-1; V: TRBV10-3; size: -; D: -; DNA: TGTGCCATCAAGGAGGGACCCGAAGCTTTCTTT; CDR3: CAIKEGPEAFF
J: TRBJ2-5; V: TRBV25-1; size: -; D: TRBD1; DNA: TGTGCCAGCAGCCAGACAGGGGTTGAGAGGACCCAGTACTTC; CDR3: CASSQTGVERTQYF
J: TRBJ2-7; V: TRBV27; size: -; D: TRBD2; DNA: TGTGCCAGCAGTTTGCGGGGGGGAGCTGGGACGCGCCCCTACGAGCAGTACTTC; CDR3: CASSLRGGAGTRPYEQYF
J: TRBJ2-1; V: TRBV6-1; size: -; D: TRBD2; DNA: TGTGCCAGCAGGGCTAGCGGGTACAATGAGCAGTTCTTC; CDR3: CASRASGYNEQFF
J: TRBJ2-7; V: TRBV28; size: -; D: TRBD2; DNA: TGTGCCAGCAGTTATTTCGGGCTAGCGGGAGGGAGTCCTAACGAGCAGTACTTC; CDR3: CASSYFGLAGGSPNEQYF
J: TRBJ1-4; V: TRBV4-1; size: -; D: -; DNA: TGCGCCAGCAGCCAAGATCGCCCGGGGACCAGCGGAACTAATGAAAAACTGTTTTTT; CDR3: CASSQDRPGTSGTNEKLFF